The present T cell receptor beta chain was sequenced within a study of PD-L1 blockade in urothelial cancer. Study-wide results and caveats: Pretreatment clonality of the blood TCR repertoire below the median was predictive of superior survival.

This table comes from immunoSEQ multiplex PCR, and its TCRdb copy is limited to in-frame clones, with some not included. Among around 57,000 clones, 80% to 90% were seen once, and the ten largest hold 1.6%. Indicated time point: pretreatment peripheral blood. The diagnosis in patients was locally advanced or metastatic urothelial carcinoma. Remarks on this clone: Its specificity is unknown.

V gave up 4 bases and J gave up 7 bases; unmatched junction bases: 7. This CDR3 has 14 residues. Germline-derived CDR1 and CDR2 are LNHDA and SQIVND (reference sequence). The receptor was isolated from a man aged 65-85 years with urothelial cancer. This chain joins TRBV19 and TRBJ1-5; the match to TRBD1 covers 7 bases. The specimen was PBMCs, collected around atezolizumab (anti-PD-L1) treatment. CDR3 region: CASSTDRVGQPQHF. The CDR3 region has the DNA TGTGCCAGTAGTACCGACAGGGTAGGCCAGCCCCAGCATTTT.